Shown below are 13 T cell receptor beta chains from a single sample sequenced in a study of OX40 agonist ivuxolimab in advanced cancers. TCRdb keeps only in-frame clones here, not all; method: immunoSEQ multiplex PCR. The sample includes tens of thousands of clones, 75% to 90% of them seen just once. The input for sequencing was CD4+ or CD8+ T cells sorted from blood, taken in a trial of the OX40 agonist ivuxolimab. The source of these receptors is an adult with an advanced solid tumor such as melanoma, head and neck, liver or kidney cancer.

The J gene is TRBJ2-7, the V gene TRBV5-8; the match to TRBD2 covers 8 bases. The J segment lost 5 bases and the V segment lost 4 bases, leaving 14 bases of the junction unmatched. Germline assignment: CDR1 SGHTS and CDR2 YDEGEE. The CDR3 runs to 16 residues. The CDR3 DNA is TGTGCCAGCAGCGATGCAGGACTAGCCAAAAGCCACGAGCAGTACTTC. This encodes CASSDAGLAKSHEQYF. Using reference TRBV5-8 and TRBJ2-7 for the parts outside the CDR3, the full variable domain is EAGVTQSPTHLIKTRGQQATLRCSPISGHTSVYWYQQALGLGLQFLLWYDEGEERNRGNFPPRFSGRQFPNYSSELNVNALELEDSALYLCASSDAGLAKSHEQYFGPGTRLTVT.

This chain uses TRBV5-4 with TRBJ2-2, with a tentative D call TRBD1 (6 bases). Trimming stripped 2 bases from V and 7 bases from J, with 15 bases between. CDR1 and CDR2 from the germline V gene are SGHNT and YYREEE (reference sequence). CDR3 length: 15 amino acids. The CDR3 sequence is CASSLNRQASGELFF. CDR3 coding DNA: TGTGCCAGCAGCTTAAATCGACAGGCAAGCGGGGAGCTGTTTTTT.

V is TRBV4-1 and J is TRBJ2-5; TRBD2 might be the D (6 bases). With 0 bases removed from V and 2 bases from J, the gap between germline ends came to 22 bases. This CDR3 comprises 19 residues. Germline CDR1 and CDR2: MGHRA and YSYEKL. The CDR3 coding sequence is TGCGCCAGCAGCCAAGAAATCCGCCGCCCGCGGGGCTCACAAGAGACCCAGTACTTC. Amino acid sequence: CASSQEIRRPRGSQETQYF.

V and J are TRBV29-1 and TRBJ2-5, with 8 bases fitting TRBD2. The CDR3 consists of 12 residues. Losses at the gene ends were 6 bases for V and 4 bases for J; bases not matched to a gene: 4. Germline V lookup: CDR1 SQVTM, CDR2 ANQGSEA. The CDR3 region is CSVLRGGETQYF. The CDR3 DNA is TGCAGCGTCCTCCGGGGGGGAGAGACCCAGTACTTC.

This chain connects TRBV27 to TRBJ1-1, with D possibly being TRBD1 (6 bases). V was pared by 6 bases and J by 6 bases, with 11 bases between. The CDR3 extends over 12 amino acids. The V gene's germline CDR1 is MNHEY and CDR2 SMNVEV (reference sequence). The CDR3 nucleotides read TGTGCCAGCAGGGAGAGGGGGGCTGAAGCTTTCTTT. Translation: CASRERGAEAFF.

This clone came up once. The chain recombines TRBV5-1 with TRBJ2-5; 9 nucleotides line up with TRBD1. The J call may be faulty, since TRBJ2-7 better matches the DNA end. The CDR3 is made up of 14 amino acids. CDR1 and CDR2 from the germline V gene are SGHRS and YFSETQ. The CDR3 sequence: CASSRDRESYEQYF. The DNA for the CDR3 is TGCGCCAGCAGCCGGGACAGGGAATCCTACGAGCAGTACTTC.

The chain couples TRBV19 to TRBJ2-4; tentatively, D is TRBD2 (5 bases). The CDR3 contains 17 residues. Germline loops: CDR1 LNHDA, CDR2 SQIVND (reference sequence). Trimming shortened V by 3 bases and J by 0 bases, and 15 bases separated the two germline ends. The CDR3 sequence: CASSIRGTGLAKNIQYF. DNA for the CDR3: TGTGCCAGTAGTATTCGGGGAACGGGCTTAGCCAAAAACATTCAGTACTTC.

The V gene is TRBV9, the J gene TRBJ2-2; D is possibly TRBD2 (6 bases). The germline CDR1 and CDR2 sequences are SGDLS and YYNGEE. V was clipped by 6 bases and J by 3 bases, with 18 bases between them. This CDR3 contains 16 residues. The CDR3 DNA is TGTGCCAGCACCCCGTGGGGAGGATGGGACACCGGGGAGCTGTTTTTT. It specifies CASTPWGGWDTGELFF.

The V call is TRBV6-6, the J call TRBJ1-1; the match to TRBD1 covers 7 bases. Germline V gene data show CDR1 as MNHNY and CDR2 as SVGAGI (reference sequence). There are 14 residues in the CDR3. Trimming removed 7 bases from V and 4 bases from J; junction bases left unmatched: 9. CDR3 DNA: TGTGCCAGCACCCTCCTAACAGGGGTCACTGAAGCTTTCTTT. This translates into CASTLLTGVTEAFF.

This chain uses TRBV2 with TRBJ1-5; 7 positions match TRBD1. J was trimmed by 6 bases and V by 3 bases; bases with no gene match: 8. CDR3 length equals 15 residues. Germline CDR1 reads SNHLY; CDR2 reads FYNNEI. The CDR3 protein is CASSDEGGAGQPQHF. CDR3 in DNA: TGTGCCAGCAGTGACGAAGGGGGCGCGGGTCAGCCCCAGCATTTT.

This clone was observed a single time. The V gene is TRBV6-5, the J gene TRBJ2-6; 8 bases align to TRBD2. Germline trimming cut 0 bases from V and 8 bases from J; bases unmatched to any gene: 3. Germline V gene data show CDR1 as MNHEY and CDR2 as SVGAGI. The CDR3 runs to 15 residues. The CDR3 DNA sequence: TGTGCCAGCAGTTACTCTCCGGGGGGGCCCAACGTCCTGACTTTC. Translation: CASSYSPGGPNVLTF.

This clone has only one observation. V usage is TRBV12-5 and J usage is TRBJ1-1; D perhaps matches TRBD1 (5 bases). The germline gives CDR1 LGHNT, CDR2 FRNRAP. The CDR3 consists of 15 residues. Trimming pared 3 bases from V and 0 bases from J, leaving 11 bases between. The CDR3 DNA follows: TGTGCTAGTGGTTTACAGGTACCTTTGAACACTGAAGCTTTCTTT. Its translation: CASGLQVPLNTEAFF.

V and J are TRBV7-9 and TRBJ2-7, with 7 bases matching TRBD2. This CDR3 is 12 amino acids long. CDR1 SEHNR and CDR2 FQNEAQ come from the germline V gene (reference sequence). The junction had 4 bases not matched to a gene; V was cut back by 8 bases and J by 3 bases. The CDR3 here is CASGGGVYEQYF. The CDR3 DNA reads as TGTGCCAGCGGGGGAGGGGTCTACGAGCAGTACTTC.